The 11 T cell receptor beta chains below were found in one sample sequenced in a study of vaccination and CD4 T cells after COVID-19. Their specific antigens are unknown. The Oncomine TCR Beta short-read assay was applied to DNA of cultured CD4+ T cells. TCRdb reprocessed the PCR reads via MiXCR and lists one record per CDR3 protein. The sample yields roughly 19,000 distinct CDR3 sequences, 50% seen once. This sample's treatment: approximately 9-day PBMC culture with coronavirus spike peptide pools or control peptides (ViraFEST assay). The sequenced sample was CD4+ T cells from blood, cultured in vitro. These receptors all come from a human donor who had recovered from COVID-19.

The genes are TRBV27 and TRBJ1-3; TRBD1 agrees at 8 bases. The V gene's germline CDR1 is MNHEY and CDR2 SMNVEV (reference sequence). The V gene end was trimmed by 4 bases and the J gene end by 4 bases; junction bases not matched to a gene: 12. This CDR3 is built from 17 residues. The CDR3 sequence is CASSSLYRGQGGNTIYF. The CDR3 coding sequence is TGTGCCAGCAGTTCCCTTTACCGTGGACAGGGCGGAAACACCATATATTTT.

This clonotype was counted between two and nine times. The gene calls are TRBV10-3 and TRBJ1-2; D unclear. V was clipped by 7 bases and J by 1 base, with 10 bases between them. The CDR3 spans 13 residues. The germline CDR1 and CDR2 sequences are ENHRY and SYGVKD. The CDR3 coding sequence is TGTGCCATCATGGACGGGATTAACTATGGCTACACCTTC. The encoded protein is CAIMDGINYGYTF.

The chain carries TRBV10-3 and TRBJ2-7; TRBD1 aligns across 7 bases. V shed 3 bases and J 2 bases; nucleotides not matched to a gene: 10. There are 16 residues in the CDR3. Germline V gene data show CDR1 as ENHRY and CDR2 as SYGVKD. The CDR3 region has the DNA TGTGCCATCAGTGACTCGGTTGGGACAGAAACCTACGAGCAGTACTTC. Translated, it gives CAISDSVGTETYEQYF.

The CDR3 loop reads CASRPSGSSYNEQFF. Here the CDR3 DNA reads TGCGCCAGCAGGCCTAGCGGAAGCTCCTACAATGAGCAGTTCTTC. This rearrangement joins TRBV5-1 to TRBJ2-1, with 7 nucleotides matching TRBD2. The CDR3 runs 15 residues. Germline V lookup: CDR1 SGHRS, CDR2 YFSETQ. With 5 bases clipped from V and 0 bases from J, the junction kept 5 bases outside the gene matches.

The V call is TRBV6-1, the J call TRBJ2-7; D not resolved. The germline V gene encodes CDR1 MNHNS and CDR2 SASEGT. The CDR3 extends over 13 amino acids. Trimming left V 6 bases short and J 3 bases short, with 12 bases between. CDR3 residues: CASSVRNGYEQYF. The CDR3 DNA follows: TGTGCCAGCAGCGTCCGGAATGGCTACGAGCAGTACTTC.

In its sample, this clonotype was seen a few times. The chain joins TRBV18 to TRBJ1-2; D remains unclear. The CDR3 totals 11 residues. The V gene's germline CDR1 is KGHSH and CDR2 LQKENI. Trimming stripped 6 bases from V and 3 bases from J, with 5 bases between. The CDR3 bases are TGTGCCAGCTCCCTGGACTATGGCTACACCTTC. Its protein is CASSLDYGYTF.

The CDR3 coding sequence is TGTGCCTGGAGTGCTGGAGAATGGAGGGCGAGCTACGAGCAGTACTTC. It yields the protein CAWSAGEWRASYEQYF. The V and J genes are TRBV30 and TRBJ2-7, with TRBD2 as a possible D gene (6 bases). The V gene's germline CDR1 is GTSNPN and CDR2 SVGIG (reference sequence). V shed 1 base and J shed 3 bases, with 19 bases lying between them. This CDR3 comprises 16 residues.

The V gene is TRBV9, the J gene TRBJ1-2; the match to TRBD1 covers 7 bases. The ends lost 4 bases at V and 0 bases at J; junction bases unmatched: 6. Germline V CDR1 and CDR2: SGDLS, YYNGEE. This CDR3 region has 15 residues. In DNA form, the CDR3 reads TGTGCCAGCAGCACGGGGGACAGATCTAACTATGGCTACACCTTC. It yields the protein CASSTGDRSNYGYTF.

The chain links TRBV4-2 to TRBJ2-7, with 11 bases lining up with TRBD1. Unmatched junction bases numbered 9, after V lost 3 bases and J lost 2 bases. The germline V gene has CDR1 LGHNA and CDR2 YNFKEQ. The CDR3 has 17 residues. In DNA form, the CDR3 reads TGTGCCAGCAGCCAGGACGGGGACAGGGGGAACGCCTACGAGCAGTACTTC. It specifies CASSQDGDRGNAYEQYF.

The chain carries TRBV6-1 and TRBJ2-3; TRBD2 is a possible D gene (6 bases). The CDR3 covers 13 residues. Trimming removed 5 bases at V and 5 bases at J, with 11 bases between. The germline V gene has CDR1 MNHNS and CDR2 SASEGT. The CDR3 DNA reads TGTGCCAGCAGTATAACGGGAGTAGATACGCAGTATTTT. Protein: CASSITGVDTQYF.

The rearrangement joins TRBV29-1 to TRBJ2-1; 9 nucleotides align to TRBD2. The trim removed 6 bases at V and 4 bases at J, leaving 7 bases unmatched. This CDR3 is built from 14 residues. The V gene's germline CDR1 is SQVTM and CDR2 ANQGSEA. Written as DNA, the CDR3 is TGCAGCGTCACACCTAGCGGGGCATACAATGAGCAGTTCTTC. The encoded protein is CSVTPSGAYNEQFF.